This entry describes one T cell receptor beta chain. This entry comes from a study of blood T cell repertoires in COVID-19. Generated by immunoSEQ multiplex PCR, the TCRdb table keeps only in-frame clones and is missing some. The sample includes 150,000 to 200,000 clones, less than 90% of them seen just once. The CDR3 runs 17 residues. V shed 5 bases, J shed 6 bases, and the junction held 19 bases outside the gene matches. CDR1 and CDR2 (germline): SGDLS, YYNGEE. The sequence came from a woman under 40 who had been exposed to COVID-19. The sample taken for sequencing was PBMCs or T cells enriched from blood (not recorded which). The chain joins TRBV9 to TRBJ1-2; 7 bases line up with TRBD1. The CDR3 region is CASSHTTGTDRVDGYTF. The CDR3 DNA follows: TGTGCCAGCAGTCATACCACCGGGACAGATCGAGTAGATGGCTACACCTTC.